Below, 20 T cell receptor beta chains from the same sample are listed, as sequenced in a study of identical twins. One entry per CDR3 protein, called by TCRdb with MiXCR from the 5' RACE reads. Of over 550,000 distinct CDR3 sequences listed, under 8.5% were seen once; the top ten hold 1.6%. These sequences were also reported in another study, on yellow fever vaccine responses in identical twins.

Sequenced input: PBMCs. The receptors derive from a woman younger than 30 in good health.

This clonotype has more than one count but fewer than ten. This chain uses TRBV20-1 with TRBJ2-3; 14 positions agree with TRBD2. CDR3 size: 15 residues. Germline V gives CDR1 DFQATT, CDR2 SNEGSKA (reference sequence). V shed 5 bases and J 8 bases; nucleotides not matched to a gene: 9. For the CDR3, the DNA is TGCAGTGCTCGGGGACTAGCGGGGGCGGCGGGTACGCAGTATTTT. Encoded protein: CSARGLAGAAGTQYF.

CDR3 loop: CASRPGQITTDTQYF. In DNA form, the CDR3 reads TGTGCCAGCAGGCCGGGACAGATAACCACAGATACGCAGTATTTT. V usage is TRBV7-9 and J usage is TRBJ2-3; TRBD1 matches 7 bases. CDR1 SEHNR and CDR2 FQNEAQ come from the germline V gene (reference sequence). The CDR3 extends over 15 amino acids. V lost 6 bases and J lost 2; bases outside the gene matches: 8.

The genes are TRBV5-1 and TRBJ2-5, with D possibly TRBD1 on 5 matching bases. V was clipped by 2 bases and J by 0 bases, with 11 bases between them. This CDR3 comprises 15 residues. Looked up from germline, CDR1 is SGHRS and CDR2 is YFSETQ. DNA of the CDR3: TGCGCCAGCAGCTTCACCCAGGGCCACCAAGAGACCCAGTACTTC. It codes for CASSFTQGHQETQYF. Variable domain in full (rest from reference TRBV5-1 and TRBJ2-5): KAGVTQTPRYLIKTRGQQVTLSCSPISGHRSVSWYQQTPGQGLQFLFEYFSETQRNKGNFPGRFSGRQFSNSRSEMNVSTLELGDSALYLCASSFTQGHQETQYFGPGTRLLVL.

The rearrangement joins TRBV5-1 to TRBJ2-5; 11 bases fit TRBD2. The germline CDR1 and CDR2 sequences are SGHRS and YFSETQ. V lost 0 bases to trimming and J lost 5 bases; unmatched junction nucleotides: 6. This CDR3 region has 16 residues. CDR3 sequence reads: CASSLADSGRVETQYF. In nucleotides, the CDR3 is TGCGCCAGCAGCTTGGCCGATAGCGGGAGGGTGGAGACCCAGTACTTC.

This clonotype was picked up a small number of times. V is TRBV29-1 and J is TRBJ2-7, with 10 positions matching TRBD1. The CDR3 is made up of 16 amino acids. J was trimmed by 2 bases and V by 2 bases; bases with no gene match: 9. Germline V CDR1 and CDR2: SQVTM, ANQGSEA. Here the CDR3 reads CSVESPRDRGPYEQYF. CDR3 bases: TGCAGCGTTGAATCGCCTCGGGACAGGGGACCCTACGAGCAGTACTTC.

The chain links TRBV10-2 to TRBJ2-2; a possible D gene is TRBD2 (7 bases). The ends were cut back, 5 bases at V and 5 bases at J, with 15 bases in the middle. Looked up from germline, CDR1 is WSHSY and CDR2 is SAAADI. The length of the CDR3 is 15 residues. CDR3 DNA: TGCGCCAGCAGTCCACAAAGGGGGGGGACCGGGGAGCTGTTTTTT. Protein sequence: CASSPQRGGTGELFF.

This clonotype occurred a few times. V and J are TRBV7-6 and TRBJ2-7, with 13 bases aligning to TRBD2. V shed 5 bases and J 2 bases; nucleotides not matched to a gene: 12. Looked up from germline, CDR1 is SGHVS and CDR2 is FNYEAQ. The length of the CDR3 is 18 residues. CDR3 protein: CASSLRNPGTSGTYEQYF. The CDR3 DNA reads TGTGCCAGCAGCCTAAGAAACCCCGGGACTAGCGGGACCTACGAGCAGTACTTC.

This clonotype has a count of ten or more. The chain recombines TRBV27 with TRBJ1-5; no definite D call. The CDR3 has 13 amino acids. V lost 6 bases to trimming and J lost 4 bases, with 10 bases between them. Looked up from germline, CDR1 is MNHEY and CDR2 is SMNVEV (reference sequence). Written as DNA, the CDR3 is TGTGCCAGCAGCCAACGGGGAAATCAGCCCCAGCATTTT. This translates into CASSQRGNQPQHF.

This chain connects TRBV20-1 to TRBJ2-5; D call uncertain. Trimming removed 1 base from V and 5 bases from J, with 11 bases in between. The V gene's germline CDR1 is DFQATT and CDR2 SNEGSKA (reference sequence). The CDR3 extends over 13 amino acids. The CDR3 region is CSARVQLQETQYF. CDR3 in DNA: TGCAGTGCTAGAGTTCAGCTCCAGGAGACCCAGTACTTC.

This clonotype occurred many times. The gene calls are TRBV12-3 or TRBV12-4 and TRBJ2-2; no clear D. The CDR3 is 12 amino acids. V dropped 5 bases and J dropped 8 bases, with 9 bases sitting between them. The CDR3 reads CASSPHRGELFF. CDR3 coding DNA: TGTGCCAGCAGTCCCCATCGAGGGGAGCTGTTTTTT.

This clonotype was seen a few times. This chain uses TRBV15 with TRBJ2-3; D gene uncertain. V lost 1 base and J 4 bases, leaving 12 bases between the germline ends. The CDR3 loop spans 15 amino acids. Per germline, CDR1 LNHNV and CDR2 YYDKDF (reference sequence). This chain's CDR3 is CATSRASGTADTQYF. The DNA for the CDR3 is TGTGCCACCAGCAGAGCTTCAGGAACGGCAGATACGCAGTATTTT.

The table lists this clonotype with many counts. This chain joins TRBV6-5 and TRBJ2-7, with 7 bases lining up with TRBD2. This CDR3 region has 13 residues. The junction had 6 bases not matched to a gene; V was cut back by 3 bases and J by 7 bases. Looked up from germline, CDR1 is MNHEY and CDR2 is SVGAGI. CDR3 bases: TGTGCCAGCAGTTATGGGAGGGGTGGGGAGCAGTACGTC. It is translated as CASSYGRGGEQYV.

This clonotype was counted many times. The chain carries TRBV14 and TRBJ2-2; TRBD2 matches at 11 bases. The V and J ends lost 5 bases and 2 bases, in that order; junction bases with no gene match: 4. CDR3 length: 16 residues. Germline CDR1 reads SGHDN; CDR2 reads FVKESK. CDR3 amino acids: CASSKGLAVNTGELFF. CDR3 DNA: TGTGCCAGCAGCAAGGGACTAGCGGTTAACACCGGGGAGCTGTTTTTT.

This clonotype was observed a handful of times. A junction end diverges from the germline sequence, so it may reflect a read error. The rearrangement uses TRBV20-1 and TRBJ1-1; no clear D. This CDR3 has 12 amino acids. Germline V CDR1 and CDR2: DFQATT, SNEGSKA (reference sequence). CDR3 region: CSAGDTNTEAFF. CDR3 nucleotide sequence: TGCAGTGCTGGAGACACGAACACTGAAGCTTTCTTT.

This clonotype was detected ten times or more. J is TRBJ1-2 and V is TRBV6-5; 7 bases line up with TRBD1. The germline gives CDR1 MNHEY, CDR2 SVGAGI. Trimming took 0 bases from V and 2 from J; bases not matched to a gene: 9. The CDR3 sequence is 17 residues long. CDR3 in DNA: TGTGCCAGCAGTTACTCGAGTAGGGGGCGAGACAACTATGGCTACACCTTC. Translation: CASSYSSRGRDNYGYTF.

This clonotype was counted between two and nine times. The rearrangement uses TRBV4-2 and TRBJ2-2; weak D call: TRBD1 (6 bases). The CDR3 extends over 16 amino acids. Trimming cost V 1 base and J 4 bases, with 13 bases left between them. Germline CDR1 LGHNA, CDR2 YNFKEQ. CDR3 residues: CASSQAAQGLTGELFF. DNA of the CDR3: TGTGCCAGCAGCCAAGCCGCGCAGGGGCTCACCGGGGAGCTGTTTTTT.

This clonotype was seen a few times. V usage is TRBV29-1 and J usage is TRBJ1-4; D is undetermined. Germline V CDR1 and CDR2: SQVTM, ANQGSEA. Trimming shortened V by 1 base and J by 5 bases, and 5 bases separated the two germline ends. The CDR3 sequence is 12 residues long. This chain's CDR3 is CSVEGRNEKLFF. The DNA for the CDR3 is TGCAGCGTTGAAGGGAGGAATGAAAAACTGTTTTTT.

This clonotype was observed many times. The gene calls are TRBV29-1 and TRBJ2-3; TRBD2 is a possible D gene (7 bases). Germline V gives CDR1 SQVTM, CDR2 ANQGSEA. Deletions cut 8 bases from V and 2 bases from J, with 11 bases between. The CDR3 length is 12 residues. CDR3 in amino acids: CSQRGATDTQYF. CDR3 coding DNA: TGCAGCCAACGGGGGGCCACAGATACGCAGTATTTT.

This clonotype has a count of ten or more. J is TRBJ2-1 and V is TRBV7-6; maybe TRBD2 (5 bases). The germline V and J ends were trimmed by 2 bases and 0 bases, with 17 bases remaining between them. CDR3 size: 18 residues. Looked up from germline, CDR1 is SGHVS and CDR2 is FNYEAQ. CDR3 sequence (DNA): TGTGCCAGCAGCTTACGGGTTAGCGCAAGGTACTCCTACAATGAGCAGTTCTTC. Translated, it gives CASSLRVSARYSYNEQFF.

There are a few counts of this clonotype. V usage is TRBV5-1 and J usage is TRBJ2-7, with D perhaps TRBD1 (5 bases). The CDR3 covers 14 residues. V lost 5 bases to trimming and J lost 3 bases, with 15 bases between them. Germline-derived CDR1 and CDR2 are SGHRS and YFSETQ. The CDR3 protein is CASRVSRDHYEQYF. In DNA, the CDR3 is TGCGCCAGCAGGGTGAGCAGGGATCACTACGAGCAGTACTTC.